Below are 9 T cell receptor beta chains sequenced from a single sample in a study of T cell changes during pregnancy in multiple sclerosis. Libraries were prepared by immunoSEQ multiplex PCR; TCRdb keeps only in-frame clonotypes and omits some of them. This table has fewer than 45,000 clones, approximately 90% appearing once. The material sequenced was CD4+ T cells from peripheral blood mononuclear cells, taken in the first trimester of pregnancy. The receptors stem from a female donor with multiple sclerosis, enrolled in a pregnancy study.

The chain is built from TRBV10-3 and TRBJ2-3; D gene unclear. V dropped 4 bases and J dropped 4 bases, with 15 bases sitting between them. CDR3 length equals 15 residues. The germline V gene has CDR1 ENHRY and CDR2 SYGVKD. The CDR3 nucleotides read TGTGCCATCAGTGCGCCGTCCAACTCGGCAGATACGCAGTATTTT. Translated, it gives CAISAPSNSADTQYF.

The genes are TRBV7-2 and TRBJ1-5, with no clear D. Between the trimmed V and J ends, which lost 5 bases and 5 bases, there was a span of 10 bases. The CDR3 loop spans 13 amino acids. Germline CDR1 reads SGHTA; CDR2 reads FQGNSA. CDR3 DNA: TGTGCCAGCAGCCCCCGGGGAGATCAGCCCCAGCATTTT. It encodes CASSPRGDQPQHF.

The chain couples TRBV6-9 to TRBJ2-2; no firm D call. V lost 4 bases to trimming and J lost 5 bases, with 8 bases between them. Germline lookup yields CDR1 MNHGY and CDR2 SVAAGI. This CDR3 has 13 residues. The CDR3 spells CASSSSETGELFF. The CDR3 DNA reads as TGTGCCAGCAGTTCCTCTGAGACCGGGGAGCTGTTTTTT.

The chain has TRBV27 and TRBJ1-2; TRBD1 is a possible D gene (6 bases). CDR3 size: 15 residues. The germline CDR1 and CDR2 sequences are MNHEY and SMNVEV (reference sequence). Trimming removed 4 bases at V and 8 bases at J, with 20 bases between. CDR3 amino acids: CASSSLGEGGKGYTF. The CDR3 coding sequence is TGTGCCAGCAGTTCTTTGGGGGAAGGGGGTAAAGGCTACACCTTC.

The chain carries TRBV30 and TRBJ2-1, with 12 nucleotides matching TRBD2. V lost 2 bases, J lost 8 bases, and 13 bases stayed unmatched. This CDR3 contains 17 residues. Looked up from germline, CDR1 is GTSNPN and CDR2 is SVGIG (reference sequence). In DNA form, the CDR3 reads TGTGCCTGGAGTTACTCCCGGACTAGCGGGAATAGGGATGAGCAGTTCTTC. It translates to CAWSYSRTSGNRDEQFF.

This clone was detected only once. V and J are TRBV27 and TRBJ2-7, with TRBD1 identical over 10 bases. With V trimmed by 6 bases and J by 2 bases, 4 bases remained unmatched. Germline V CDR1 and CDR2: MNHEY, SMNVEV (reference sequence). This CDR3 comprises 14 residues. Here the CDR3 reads CASRGTGVTYEQYF. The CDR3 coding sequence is TGTGCCAGCAGAGGGACAGGGGTTACCTACGAGCAGTACTTC.

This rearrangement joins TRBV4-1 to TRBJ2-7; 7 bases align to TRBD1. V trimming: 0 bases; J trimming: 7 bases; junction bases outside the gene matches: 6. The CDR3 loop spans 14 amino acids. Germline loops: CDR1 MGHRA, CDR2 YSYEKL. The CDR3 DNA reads TGCGCCAGCAGCCAAGAAGGGACAGAAAATGAGCAGTACTTC. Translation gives CASSQEGTENEQYF.

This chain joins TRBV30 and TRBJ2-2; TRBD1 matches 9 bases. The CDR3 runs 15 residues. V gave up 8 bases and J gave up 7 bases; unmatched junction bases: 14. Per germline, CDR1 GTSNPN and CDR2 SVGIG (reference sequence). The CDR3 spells CAVMITGGPGGELFF. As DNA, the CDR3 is TGTGCCGTAATGATAACAGGGGGCCCGGGCGGGGAGCTGTTTTTT.

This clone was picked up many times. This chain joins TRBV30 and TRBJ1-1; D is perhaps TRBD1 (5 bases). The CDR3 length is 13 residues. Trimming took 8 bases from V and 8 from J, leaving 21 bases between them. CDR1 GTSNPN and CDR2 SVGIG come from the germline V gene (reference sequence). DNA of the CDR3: TGTGCCCAAAATCGACAGCGCGCGGGGGAAGCTTTCTTT. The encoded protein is CAQNRQRAGEAFF.